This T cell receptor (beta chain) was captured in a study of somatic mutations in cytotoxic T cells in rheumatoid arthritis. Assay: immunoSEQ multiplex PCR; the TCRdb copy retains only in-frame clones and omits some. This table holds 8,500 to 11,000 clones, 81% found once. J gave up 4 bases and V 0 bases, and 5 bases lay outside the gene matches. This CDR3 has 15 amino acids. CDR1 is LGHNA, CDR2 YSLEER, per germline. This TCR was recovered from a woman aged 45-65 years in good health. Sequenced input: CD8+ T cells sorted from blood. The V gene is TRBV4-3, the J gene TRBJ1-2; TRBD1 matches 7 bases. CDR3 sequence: CASSQEVGQTYGYTF. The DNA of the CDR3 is TGCGCCAGCAGCCAAGAAGTGGGACAGACCTATGGCTACACCTTC.